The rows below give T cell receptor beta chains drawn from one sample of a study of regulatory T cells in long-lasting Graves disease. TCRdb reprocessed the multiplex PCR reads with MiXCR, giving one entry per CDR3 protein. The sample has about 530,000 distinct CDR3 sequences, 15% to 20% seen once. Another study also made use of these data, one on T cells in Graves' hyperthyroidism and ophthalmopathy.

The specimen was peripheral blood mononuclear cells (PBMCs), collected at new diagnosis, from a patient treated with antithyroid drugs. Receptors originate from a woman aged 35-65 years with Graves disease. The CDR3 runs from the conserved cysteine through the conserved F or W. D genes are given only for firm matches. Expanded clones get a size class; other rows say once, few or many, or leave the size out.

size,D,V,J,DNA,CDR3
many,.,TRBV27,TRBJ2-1,TGTGCCAGCCTCTCGAGGGCGGGGGCCTTCAATGAGCAGTTCTTC,CASLSRAGAFNEQFF
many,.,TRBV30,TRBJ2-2,TGTGCCTGGAGGGGTGGGGGGATCAGCGACACCGGGGAGCTGTTTTTT,CAWRGGGISDTGELFF
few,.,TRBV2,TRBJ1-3,TGTGCCAGCAGTGGGGGGGCGAGCTCTGGAAACACCATATATTTT,CASSGGASSGNTIYF
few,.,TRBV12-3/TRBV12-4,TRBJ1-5,TGTGCCAGCAGTTTAGAGAGGGCCCATCAGCCCCAGCATTTT,CASSLERAHQPQHF
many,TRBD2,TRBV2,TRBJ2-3,TGTGCCAGCAGACTAAGCGGGGGGGCCGTGGATACGCAGTATTTT,CASRLSGGAVDTQYF
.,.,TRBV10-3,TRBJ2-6,TGTGCCATCAGGGGACGGGATACTGGGGCCAACGTCCTGACTTTC,CAIRGRDTGANVLTF
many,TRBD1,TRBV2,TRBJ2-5,TGTGCCAGCACCCCACAGGGGGCGGGTGAGACCCAGTACTTC,CASTPQGAGETQYF
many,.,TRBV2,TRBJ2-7,TGTGCCAGCAGATCCGGGCCGCACTCCTTCGAGCAGTACTTC,CASRSGPHSFEQYF
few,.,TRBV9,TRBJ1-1,TGTGCCAGCAGCGAAAATACAGGGCCCCCCGCCACTGAAGCTTTCTTT,CASSENTGPPATEAFF
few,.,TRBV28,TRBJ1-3,TGTGCCAGCAGTTTATCGTCCCTGGACGGTGGAAACACCATATATTTT,CASSLSSLDGGNTIYF
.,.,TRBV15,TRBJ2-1,TGTGCCACCAGCAGCCAGGACAACAATGAGCAGTTCTTC,CATSSQDNNEQFF
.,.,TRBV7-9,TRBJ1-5,TGTGCCAGCAGTCTCATGTCGGGAGATCAGCCCCAGCATTTT,CASSLMSGDQPQHF
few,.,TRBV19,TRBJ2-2,TGTGCCAGTAGTAACGGGGGCCGGACCGGGGAGCTGTTTTTT,CASSNGGRTGELFF
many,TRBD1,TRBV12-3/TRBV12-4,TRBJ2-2,TGTGCCAGCAGTTTATTCCGACAGGGCTTCAGGCCGAACACCGGGGAGCTGTTTTTT,CASSLFRQGFRPNTGELFF
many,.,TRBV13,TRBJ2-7,TGTGCCAGCAGCTCGCAAGGTCTGGGCGTATCCTACGAGCAGTACTTC,CASSSQGLGVSYEQYF
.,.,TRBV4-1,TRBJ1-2,TGCGCCAGCAGCCAAGTCGGGGTAGCCTATGGCTACACCTTC,CASSQVGVAYGYTF
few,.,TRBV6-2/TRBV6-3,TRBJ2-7,TGTGCCAGCAGTAATACAGGGCGGGAGCAGTACTTC,CASSNTGREQYF
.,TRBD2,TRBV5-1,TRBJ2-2,TGCGCCAGCAGCTTGACTAGCGGGGTATCTGGGGAGCTGTTTTTT,CASSLTSGVSGELFF
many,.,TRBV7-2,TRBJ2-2,TGTGCCAGCAGCCTCCTGGACAGAGAAGGCACCGGGGAGCTGTTTTTT,CASSLLDREGTGELFF
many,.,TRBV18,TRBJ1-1,TGTGCCAGCTTACCGACGGAGGGCACTGAAGCTTTCTTT,CASLPTEGTEAFF
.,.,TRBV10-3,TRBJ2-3,TGTGCCATCAGTGATTTGGAGGGGGCCCCCACAGATACGCAGTATTTT,CAISDLEGAPTDTQYF
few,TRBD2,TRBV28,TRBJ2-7,TGTGCCAGCAGCCCCCAACTAGCGGGGATCTACGAGCAGTACTTC,CASSPQLAGIYEQYF
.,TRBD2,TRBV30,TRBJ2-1,TGTGCCTGGAGTCCGGGGCTAGCGGGAGAGCAGTTCTTC,CAWSPGLAGEQFF
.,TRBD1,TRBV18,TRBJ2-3,TGTGCCAGCTCACCTCGCCGGGACAGGGACTTAGATACGCAGTATTTT,CASSPRRDRDLDTQYF
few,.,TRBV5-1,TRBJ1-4,TGCGCCAGCAGCTTGAGAGGGGCAATTAGTGAAAAACTGTTTTTT,CASSLRGAISEKLFF
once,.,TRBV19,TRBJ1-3,TGTGCCAGTAGTATAGTGGCGGGTCCCTCTGGAAACACCATATATTTT,CASSIVAGPSGNTIYF
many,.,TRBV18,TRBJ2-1,TGTGCCAGCTCACCGACCACCGGGGGTTCCTACAATGAGCAGTTCTTC,CASSPTTGGSYNEQFF
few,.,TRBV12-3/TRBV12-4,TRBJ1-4,TGTGCCAGCAGTAGAGAAGGGGCAGAGGAAAAACTGTTTTTT,CASSREGAEEKLFF
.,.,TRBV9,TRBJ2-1,TGTGCCAGCACCGTCGCCCCTAATGGGGGAAATGAGCAGTTCTTC,CASTVAPNGGNEQFF
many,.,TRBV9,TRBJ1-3,TGTGCCAGCAGCGTCGGGCCCGCTTCTGGAAACACCATATATTTT,CASSVGPASGNTIYF
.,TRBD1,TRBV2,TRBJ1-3,TGTGCCAGCAGCCCTACAGGGGATTACGGAAACACCATATATTTT,CASSPTGDYGNTIYF
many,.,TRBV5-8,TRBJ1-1,TGTGCCAGCAGCGTTTCCGTCCGGGGGAGCACTGAAGCTTTCTTT,CASSVSVRGSTEAFF
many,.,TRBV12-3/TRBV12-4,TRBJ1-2,TGTGCCAGCAGTTTGGGCAGGGGCGATGGCTACACCTTC,CASSLGRGDGYTF
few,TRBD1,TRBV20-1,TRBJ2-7,TGCAGTGCCGCCAGGACAGGGGACTACGAGCAGTACTTC,CSAARTGDYEQYF
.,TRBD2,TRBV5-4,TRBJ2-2,TGTGCCAGCAGCCCTAGCGGGGGGGCAATCGGGGAGCTGTTTTTT,CASSPSGGAIGELFF
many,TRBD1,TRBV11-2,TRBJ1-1,TGTGCCAGCAGCTTACAGGGGGCCGTAGGCACTGAAGCTTTCTTT,CASSLQGAVGTEAFF
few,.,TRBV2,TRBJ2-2,TGTGCCAGTGCTCTGGGGGCCCCCGGGGAGCTGTTTTTT,CASALGAPGELFF
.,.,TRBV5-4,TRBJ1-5,TGTGCCAGCAGCATCGGGGGGGGCCCCATCAATCAGCCCCAGCATTTT,CASSIGGGPINQPQHF
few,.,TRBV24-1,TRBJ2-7,TGTGCCAGCACGCCCGGCGAGCAGTACTTC,CASTPGEQYF
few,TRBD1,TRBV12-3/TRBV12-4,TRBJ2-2,TGTGGGATTCAAGGGGACAGGGGGCGGACTGGGGAGCTGTTTTTT,CGIQGDRGRTGELFF
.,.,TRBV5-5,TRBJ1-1,TGTGCCAGCAGCTTGCCGGACGTGAACACTGAAGCTTTCTTT,CASSLPDVNTEAFF
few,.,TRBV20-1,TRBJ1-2,TGCAGTGCTAGACGGGGTAGCTATGGCTACACCTTC,CSARRGSYGYTF
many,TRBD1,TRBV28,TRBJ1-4,TGTGCCAGCAGTCAGGGACAGTCCGCAAAACTGTTTTTT,CASSQGQSAKLFF
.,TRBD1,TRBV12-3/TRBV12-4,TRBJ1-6,TGTGCCAGCAGTCCCGGACAGGCCGATTCACCCCTCCACTTT,CASSPGQADSPLHF
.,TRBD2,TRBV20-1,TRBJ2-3,TGCAGTGCTAGAAATAGCGGGGGGGAGACTAGCACAGATACGCAGTATTTT,CSARNSGGETSTDTQYF
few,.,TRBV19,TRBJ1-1,TGTGCCAGTAGTATAGAGAACACTGAAGCTTTCTTT,CASSIENTEAFF
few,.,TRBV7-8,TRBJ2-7,TGTGCCAGCAGCTTAATTACAGGAGTCTACGAGCAGTACTTC,CASSLITGVYEQYF
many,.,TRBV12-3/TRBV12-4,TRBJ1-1,TGTGCCAGCAGTTCCGCAAGGCGGTCTGAAGCTTTCTTT,CASSSARRSEAFF
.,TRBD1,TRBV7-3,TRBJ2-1,TGTGCCAGCAGCTTAGCCGGGACAGACAATGAGCAGTTCTTC,CASSLAGTDNEQFF
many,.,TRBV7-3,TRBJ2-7,TGTGCCAGCAGCTTAAATTCTGGGGGCCCCGAGCAGTACTTC,CASSLNSGGPEQYF
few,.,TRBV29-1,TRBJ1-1,TGCAGCGTTGAAGACCCGGGGGCTTTCTTT,CSVEDPGAFF
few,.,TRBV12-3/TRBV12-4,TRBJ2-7,TGTGCCAGCAGCCCAGCAGCGTACGAGCAGTACTTC,CASSPAAYEQYF
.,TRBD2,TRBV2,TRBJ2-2,TGTGCCAGCAGTCACAAGACTAGCCCCAACACCGGGGAGCTGTTTTTT,CASSHKTSPNTGELFF
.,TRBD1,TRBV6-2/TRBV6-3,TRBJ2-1,TGTGCCAGCAGTTACTCGGGACAGCCAAACAATGAGCAGTTCTTC,CASSYSGQPNNEQFF
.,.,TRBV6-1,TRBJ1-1,TGTGCCAGCAGTCCCGAGAGGGACACTGAAGCTTTCTTT,CASSPERDTEAFF